Listed below are T cell receptor beta chains from one sample, sequenced in a study of cytomegalovirus exposure and HLA in healthy donors. The repertoire was sequenced with immunoSEQ multiplex PCR; TCRdb's copy has only in-frame clones and lacks some. The data hold about 140,000 clones, with roughly 80% observed a single time. The sequenced sample was PBMCs. The receptors derive from a middle-aged man in good health and CMV-seronegative. CDR3s leave out the opening cysteine and the closing phenylalanine or tryptophan. A row's size may be missing; if present it is once, few, many or a size class.

V gene: TRBV9; clone size: NA; CDR3 protein: ASSPRQAHSYEQY
V gene: TRBV27; clone size: NA; CDR3 protein: ASSPRPRYTGELF
V gene: TRBV29-1; clone size: NA; CDR3 protein: GAKDRGTGNTIY
V gene: TRBV6-6; clone size: NA; CDR3 protein: ASSTGAPYEQY
V gene: TRBV29-1; clone size: NA; CDR3 protein: STLGQVNTEAF
V gene: TRBV4-1; clone size: NA; CDR3 protein: ASSQGRQGFGELF
V gene: TRBV6-5; clone size: NA; CDR3 protein: ASSYAQGRNEQY
V gene: TRBV5-6; clone size: NA; CDR3 protein: ASSSETQGAGNSPLH
V gene: TRBV27; clone size: NA; CDR3 protein: ASSFRGHPEAF
V gene: TRBV7-6; clone size: NA; CDR3 protein: ASSRGQGYEQY
V gene: TRBV5-1; clone size: once; CDR3 protein: ASSDTGGNGNTIY
V gene: TRBV28; clone size: NA; CDR3 protein: ASSSPGLKDEQY
V gene: TRBV5-1; clone size: NA; CDR3 protein: ASTRDSQETQY
V gene: TRBV19; clone size: NA; CDR3 protein: ASSTRRGGGDTQY
V gene: TRBV9; clone size: few; CDR3 protein: ASSVTTGSGANVLT
V gene: TRBV25-1; clone size: NA; CDR3 protein: ASSDTGTGTKNIQY
V gene: TRBV14; clone size: NA; CDR3 protein: ASSRSRGLQPQH
V gene: TRBV5-1; clone size: once; CDR3 protein: ASSLEGGGQTNTGELF
V gene: TRBV6-5; clone size: NA; CDR3 protein: ASHPGNEQF
V gene: TRBV5-1; clone size: NA; CDR3 protein: ASTDTLRTNNEQF
V gene: TRBV7-8; clone size: NA; CDR3 protein: ASSSQTASNQPQH
V gene: TRBV6-5; clone size: NA; CDR3 protein: ASSMTGDSYEQY
V gene: TRBV7-2; clone size: NA; CDR3 protein: ASSLDAGAGGEAF
V gene: TRBV6-5; clone size: NA; CDR3 protein: ASNPVGDSYEQY
V gene: TRBV1; clone size: NA; CDR3 protein: TSSLMERGDPRGTGELF
V gene: TRBV19; clone size: few; CDR3 protein: ASNLGQKNTEAF
V gene: TRBV6-5; clone size: NA; CDR3 protein: ASSSPGSQYEQY
V gene: TRBV9; clone size: NA; CDR3 protein: ASSVGPRGTDEAF
V gene: TRBV27; clone size: NA; CDR3 protein: ASSLTDSGYEQY
V gene: TRBV5-1; clone size: NA; CDR3 protein: ASSLGGQGEGSQH
V gene: TRBV7-9; clone size: NA; CDR3 protein: ASSLGEEKLF
V gene: TRBV19; clone size: NA; CDR3 protein: ASTGSSYNSPLH
V gene: TRBV29-1; clone size: NA; CDR3 protein: SVNQRERTDTQY
V gene: TRBV5-1; clone size: NA; CDR3 protein: ASSLINRVNTEAF
V gene: TRBV5-1; clone size: NA; CDR3 protein: ASSKSGTGETNTEAF
V gene: TRBV20-1; clone size: NA; CDR3 protein: SAGDGGAQY
V gene: TRBV6-5; clone size: NA; CDR3 protein: ASSIGGAVDTQY
V gene: TRBV11-1; clone size: NA; CDR3 protein: ASSLQGATNEKLF
V gene: TRBV10-1; clone size: NA; CDR3 protein: ASIKTGGADTQY
V gene: TRBV5-4; clone size: NA; CDR3 protein: ASHGGGGTYNEQF